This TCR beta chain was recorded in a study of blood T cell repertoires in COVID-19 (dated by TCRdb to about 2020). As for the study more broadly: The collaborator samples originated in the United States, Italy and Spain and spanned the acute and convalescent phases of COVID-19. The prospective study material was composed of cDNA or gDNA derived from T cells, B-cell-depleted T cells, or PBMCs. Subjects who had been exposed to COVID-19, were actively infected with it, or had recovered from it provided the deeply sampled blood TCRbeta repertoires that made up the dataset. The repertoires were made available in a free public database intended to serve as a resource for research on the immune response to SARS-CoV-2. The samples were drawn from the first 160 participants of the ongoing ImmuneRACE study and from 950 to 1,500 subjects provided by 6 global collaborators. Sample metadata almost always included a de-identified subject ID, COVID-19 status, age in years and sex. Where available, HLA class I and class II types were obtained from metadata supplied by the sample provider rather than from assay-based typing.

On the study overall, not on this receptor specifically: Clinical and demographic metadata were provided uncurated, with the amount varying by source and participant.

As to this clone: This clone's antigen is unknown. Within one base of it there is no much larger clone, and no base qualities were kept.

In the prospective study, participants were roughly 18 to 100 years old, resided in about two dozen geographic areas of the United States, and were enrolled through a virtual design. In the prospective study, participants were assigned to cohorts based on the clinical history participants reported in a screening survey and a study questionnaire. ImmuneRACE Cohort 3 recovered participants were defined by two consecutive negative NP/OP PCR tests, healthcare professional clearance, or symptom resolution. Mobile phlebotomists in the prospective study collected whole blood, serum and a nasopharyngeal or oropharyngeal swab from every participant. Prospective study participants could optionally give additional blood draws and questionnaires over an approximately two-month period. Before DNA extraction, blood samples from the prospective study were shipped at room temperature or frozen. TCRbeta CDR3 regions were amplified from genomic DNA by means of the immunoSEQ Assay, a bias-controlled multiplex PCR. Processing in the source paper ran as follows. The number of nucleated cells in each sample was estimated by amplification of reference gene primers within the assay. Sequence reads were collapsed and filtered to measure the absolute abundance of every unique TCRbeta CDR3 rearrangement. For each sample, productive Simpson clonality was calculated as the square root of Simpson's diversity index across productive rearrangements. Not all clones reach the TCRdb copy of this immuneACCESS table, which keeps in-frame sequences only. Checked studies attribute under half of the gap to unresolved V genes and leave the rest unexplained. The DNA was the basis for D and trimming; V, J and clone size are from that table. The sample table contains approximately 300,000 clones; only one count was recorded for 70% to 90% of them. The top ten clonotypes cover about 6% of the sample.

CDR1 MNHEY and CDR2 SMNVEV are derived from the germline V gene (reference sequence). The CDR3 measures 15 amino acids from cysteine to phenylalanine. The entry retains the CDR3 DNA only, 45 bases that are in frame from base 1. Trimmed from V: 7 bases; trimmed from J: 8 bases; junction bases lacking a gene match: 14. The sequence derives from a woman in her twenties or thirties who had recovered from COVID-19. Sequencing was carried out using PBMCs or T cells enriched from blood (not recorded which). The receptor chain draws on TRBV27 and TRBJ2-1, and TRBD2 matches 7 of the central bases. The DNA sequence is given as TGTGCCAGCAAGCACCTAGGGGAGGGAGGTGATGAGCAGTTCTTC. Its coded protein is CASKHLGEGGDEQFF.